This T cell receptor beta chain was recorded in a study of blood T cells in healthy people across ages. Study outcomes and limitations: Diversity of TCR beta correlated strongly with naive T cell percentage.

This CDR3 spans 15 amino acids. Trimming cost V 0 bases and J 2 bases, with 11 bases left between them. Germline V gene data show CDR1 as SGDLS and CDR2 as YYNGEE. This clonotype showed up just a few times. Its antigen is unidentified. A minimum of 6 micrograms of total RNA was extracted per sample. Using a J-beta primer mix together with a sample-barcoded 5' primer, a second PCR was run for roughly 7 to 12 cycles. TCRdb reprocessed the 5' RACE reads via MiXCR and lists one record per CDR3 protein. The top ten hold 23% of the sample, which has approximately 2,000,000 distinct CDR3 sequences, around 40% seen once.

The specimen was blood. The gene calls are TRBV9 and TRBJ1-2; D remains ambiguous. The TCR sequence derives from a human donor in good health. The CDR3 protein is CASSVAHRPNYGYTF. The CDR3 DNA is TGTGCCAGCAGCGTAGCGCACCGTCCGAACTATGGCTACACCTTC. Drawing the rest from reference TRBV9 and TRBJ1-2, the complete variable domain is DSGVTQTPKHLITATGQRVTLRCSPRSGDLSVYWYQQSLDQGLQFLIQYYNGEERAKGNILERFSAQQFPDLHSELNLSSLELGDSALYFCASSVAHRPNYGYTFGSGTRLTVV.